The TCR beta chain under discussion was sequenced for a study of T-cell reconstitution after alpha-beta-depleted transplantation in children. Findings and limits, study-wide: Elevated TCRbeta diversity at day 60 was traced, in some patients, to surviving recipient T cells and thymic progenitors. T cells produced anew were the main source of T-cell counts and diversity one year after transplant. Expanded graft clones numbering several hundred reportedly gave rise to alpha-beta T cells about two months after transplant.

This clonotype was seen at least ten times. No antigen is known for it. Molecular barcoding with unique molecular identifiers was used for the TCRbeta library. TCRdb ran MiXCR on the PCR reads and lists one entry per CDR3 protein. The data hold hundreds of thousands of distinct CDR3 sequences, with approximately 14% observed a single time. Trimming removed 1 base at V and 0 bases at J, with 6 bases between. The CDR3 loop spans 13 amino acids. Germline V CDR1 and CDR2: SQVTM, ANQGSEA. The sequence came from a girl between 2 and 10 years old with congenital amegakaryocytic thrombocytopenia, due to receive a stem cell transplant. Sequenced here: PBMCs, sampled before TCRalphabeta/CD19-depleted stem cell transplant. This chain connects TRBV29-1 to TRBJ1-1; D not resolved. The CDR3 loop is CSVEAQLNTEAFF. The CDR3 DNA reads as TGCAGCGTTGAAGCTCAGTTGAACACTGAAGCTTTCTTT.